Below are 15 T cell receptor delta chains sequenced from a single sample in a study of γδ T cells in repeated Plasmodium falciparum infection. TCRdb processed the multiplex PCR reads again with the CATT caller. The sample contains roughly 90,000 delta-chain clones, roughly 1.4% of which appear only once. Flow sorting of PBMC yielded separate Vgamma9/Vdelta2+ and Vdelta2-negative gammadelta T cell populations for bulk repertoire analysis. Sequenced input: gamma-delta T cells from blood. Every receptor here comes from a pool of human donors (malaria-infected and uninfected, not separated).

In the case of this clone: TCRdb records a much larger clone's protein for this DNA, with a difference at residue 6 that likely arises from a read error; the protein given is the translation of the DNA. This chain connects TRDV2 to TRDJ1; D gene uncertain. The J gene, missing from TCRdb, was assigned here through DNA to germline matching. The CDR3 runs 14 residues. V was pared by 0 bases and J by 0 bases, with 7 bases between. Germline CDR1 reads GEAIGNYY; CDR2 reads EKD. CDR3 protein: CACDTATYTDKLIF. CDR3 in DNA: TGTGCCTGTGACACCGCCACGTACACCGATAAACTCATCTTT.

This clone was detected a few times. The translation of this DNA and the TCRdb protein of a much larger clone differ at residue 15, probably owing to a read error; the protein shown here is translated from the DNA. The V call is TRDV1, the J call TRDJ1; TRDD3 might be the D (6 bases). The J gene was not available in TCRdb and was assigned here by matching the DNA to germline segments. Deletions cut 4 bases from V and 0 bases from J, with 33 bases between. Germline values: CDR1 TSWWSYY, CDR2 QGS. The CDR3 sequence is 22 residues long. CDR3 protein: CALGARLRGFPELGPYTDKLIF. In DNA form, the CDR3 reads TGTGCTCTTGGGGCAAGGTTAAGGGGGTTTCCCGAACTGGGACCCTACACCGATAAACTCATCTTT.

This clone occurred a few times. This sequence is one base from a far larger clone and is likely a read error. Other DNA sequences in the same sample also yield this CDR3. The chain carries TRDV2 and TRDJ3; tentative D call: TRDD3 (6 bases). TCRdb records no J gene; here it was assigned by comparing the DNA to germline. Between the trimmed V and J ends, which lost 3 bases and 0 bases, there was a span of 29 bases. The germline CDR1 and CDR2 sequences are GEAIGNYY and EKD. CDR3 length: 23 amino acids. The CDR3 sequence is CACDLPVGGGRYPSSWDTRQMFF. CDR3 nucleotides: TGTGCCTGTGACCTGCCCGTTGGTGGGGGGCGATACCCCAGCTCCTGGGACACCCGACAGATGTTTTTC.

Only a few counts were recorded for this clone. The protein held in TCRdb is that of a much larger clone and does not match this DNA's translation at residue 4, likely because of a read error; the protein shown is translated from the DNA. The chain uses TRDV1 and TRDJ1; 8 bases are a match to TRDD3. Germline matching of the DNA provided the J gene here, since TCRdb leaves it blank. This CDR3 is built from 19 residues. Germline V gene data show CDR1 as TSWWSYY and CDR2 as QGS. After removal of 7 bases from V and 0 bases from J, the junction contained 19 bases not matched to a gene. The CDR3 DNA reads as TGTGCTCTTGCGGTACTAACTGGGGGGCGACCCGATTACACCGATAAACTCATCTTT. This encodes CALAVLTGGRPDYTDKLIF.

Many counts were recorded for this clone. The protein held in TCRdb is that of a much larger clone and does not match this DNA's translation at residue 6, likely because of a read error; the protein shown is translated from the DNA. The V gene is TRDV2, the J gene TRDJ1; D possibly corresponds to TRDD3 (6 bases). Trimming shortened V by 0 bases and J by 2 bases, and 21 bases separated the two germline ends. The CDR3 has 18 residues. Germline V gives CDR1 GEAIGNYY, CDR2 EKD. CDR3 in DNA: TGTGCCTGTGACACCCCTTCTCCAAGAGATACGGGGACCGATAAACTCATCTTT. This gives the protein CACDTPSPRDTGTDKLIF.

Points on this clone: This could be a read error, since a much larger clone is one nucleotide away. This rearrangement joins TRDV1 to TRDJ1; a possible D gene is TRDD3 (5 bases). In the absence of a J gene in TCRdb, the DNA was matched to germline to assign it here. This CDR3 spans 19 amino acids. Germline V gene data show CDR1 as TSWWSYY and CDR2 as QGS. CDR3 region: CALGPSSSRAGCLADKLIF. The CDR3 DNA sequence: TGTGCCCTTGGGCCCTCGAGTAGCCGGGCTGGGTGTCTCGCCGATAAACTCATCTTT.

Only a few counts were recorded for this clone. One base away lies a much larger clone, so this may be a sequencing read error. The chain couples TRDV2 to TRDJ1; 9 nucleotides line up with TRDD3. No J gene was available from TCRdb, and it was assigned here by a germline match of the DNA. V shed 7 bases, J shed 1 base, and the junction held 30 bases outside the gene matches. Germline CDR1 and CDR2: GEAIGNYY and EKD. This CDR3 has 22 amino acids. The chain's CDR3 is CACDPYSYGGYWGRPATDKLIF. Here the CDR3 DNA reads TGTGCCTGCGACCCATATTCCTACGGCGGATACTGGGGGAGACCAGCCACCGATAAACTCATCTTT.

The sample holds a few counts of this clone. This DNA's translation and the protein TCRdb lists, from a much larger clone, do not match at residue 12, likely due to a read error; the protein shown is translated from the DNA. This sequence joins TRDV2 and TRDJ1; 7 bases match TRDD3. Here the J gene was assigned by germline matching of the DNA, as TCRdb has none. The CDR3 has 16 residues. Germline V lookup: CDR1 GEAIGNYY, CDR2 EKD. Here the CDR3 reads CACDPLLGTYTNKLIF. The DNA of the CDR3 is TGTGCCTGTGATCCCTTACTGGGGACGTACACCAATAAACTCATCTTT.

This clone turned up a few times. TCRdb attributes to this sequence the protein of a much larger clone, which differs from the DNA translation at residue 11; a read error is likely, and the protein displayed is translated from the DNA. This chain connects TRDV1 to TRDJ1, with 9 bases fitting TRDD3. The J gene, not given by TCRdb, was assigned here from a germline match of the nucleotide sequence. V trimming: 4 bases; J trimming: 10 bases; junction bases outside the gene matches: 10. There are 14 residues in the CDR3. The germline V gene encodes CDR1 TSWWSYY and CDR2 QGS. CDR3 nucleotide sequence: TGTGCTCTTGGGGTCCAGGTACTGGGGGAAAGACTCATCTTT. This sequence encodes CALGVQVLGERLIF.

With regard to this clone: The amino acid sequence in TCRdb belongs to a much larger clone and departs from this DNA's translation at residue 8, likely a sequencing read error; the sequence shown is translated from the DNA. The V and J genes are TRDV1 and TRDJ1; maybe TRDD3 (6 bases). The J gene, not given by TCRdb, was assigned here from a germline match of the nucleotide sequence. The V gene lost 7 bases and the J gene lost 1 base, with 28 bases spanning the gap. Germline V CDR1 and CDR2: TSWWSYY, QGS. The CDR3 runs to 19 residues. The DNA of the CDR3 is TGTGCTCTTGTGCTCTTCCCCTTCGCGGGGGGAGCGACCACCGATAAACTCATCTTT. It translates to CALVLFPFAGGATTDKLIF.

With regard to this clone: This likely traces to a read error, being one base from a far larger clone. The chain uses TRDV1 and TRDJ1; 7 bases align to TRDD3. No J segment appears in TCRdb, so it was assigned here by matching the sequence to germline. The CDR3 length is 22 residues. Germline CDR1 TSWWSYY, CDR2 QGS. Trimming at V came to 0 bases and at J to 0 bases, leaving 22 bases not matched to a gene. Here the CDR3 reads CALGELWLFSELGIQYTDKLIF. CDR3 bases: TGTGCTCTTGGGGAACTTTGGCTATTTTCCGAACTGGGGATCCAGTACACCGATAAACTCATCTTT.

Worth noting for this clone: TCRdb attributes to this sequence the protein of a much larger clone, which differs from the DNA translation at residue 19; a read error is likely, and the protein displayed is translated from the DNA. Here the CDR3 reads CALGELSFFPIYTGGYGQQTAQLFF. In DNA form, the CDR3 reads TGTGCTCTTGGGGAACTATCCTTCTTCCCCATCTATACTGGGGGATACGGGCAGCAGACAGCACAACTCTTCTTT. The chain is built from TRDV1 and TRDJ2; 13 bases align to TRDD3. TCRdb carries no J gene annotation; the J gene was assigned here by matching the DNA with germline. V lost 0 bases, J lost 4 bases, and 26 bases stayed unmatched. CDR3 length: 25 residues. Looked up from germline, CDR1 is TSWWSYY and CDR2 is QGS.

This clone was detected only a few times. The protein TCRdb gives is from a much larger clone and does not agree with this DNA's translation at residue 11, likely a read error; the protein shown here comes from the DNA. V is TRDV1 and J is TRDJ1, with D possibly matching TRDD2 (6 bases). The J gene, missing from TCRdb, was assigned here through DNA to germline matching. The CDR3 covers 15 residues. Germline CDR1 and CDR2: TSWWSYY and QGS. The CDR3 region has the DNA TGTGCTCTTGGGTCCTACTATCGTGGCACCGGTAAACTCATCTTT. Translated, it gives CALGSYYRGTGKLIF.

This clone was seen only a few times. TCRdb's protein, taken from a much larger clone, differs from this DNA's translation at residue 10, likely owing to a read error; the protein displayed comes from the DNA. The chain couples TRDV1 to TRDJ1; no reliable D call. TCRdb supplies no J gene; here it was assigned by aligning the nucleotide sequence to germline. Germline CDR1 is TSWWSYY and CDR2 is QGS. The CDR3 runs to 16 residues. Trimming took off 3 bases at V and 0 bases at J, with 14 bases between the two ends. CDR3: CALGEGLDPHTDKLIF. CDR3 DNA sequence: TGTGCTCTTGGGGAGGGGCTCGATCCGCACACCGATAAACTCATCTTT.

This clone was found a few times. With a far larger clone one base away, a read error is the likely cause. The sample has other DNA sequences that encode this CDR3 too. This chain uses TRDV3 with TRDJ1, with D possibly TRDD3 on 6 matching bases. The CDR3 is 15 amino acids. CDR1 and CDR2 (germline): TVYSNPD, GDNSRS (reference sequence). Trimming removed 2 bases from V and 8 bases from J, with 24 bases in between. The CDR3 DNA follows: TGTGCCTTTTCCCAGCTCTTGCGTGGATACACCAAACTCATCTTT. Amino acids: CAFSQLLRGYTKLIF.